This T cell receptor (beta chain) is drawn from a study of T cells after yellow fever vaccination. Whole-study results and caveats: Most primary-vaccination clones recurred post-booster (approximately 96% CD4, 88% CD8). FACS-sorted repertoires could contain abundant clonotypes contaminating from the bulk population.

TCRdb itself ran the 5' RACE reads through MiXCR, one entry per CDR3 protein. The sample consists of approximately 580,000 distinct CDR3 sequences, approximately 16% of them appearing once. This clonotype was detected only a few times. The antigen is unknown. A read error is possible here, since a much larger clone lies one base away. The germline V gene has CDR1 LGHNA and CDR2 YNFKEQ. Trimming took 3 bases from V and 3 from J, leaving 2 bases between them. This CDR3 spans 11 amino acids. The specimen comprised PBMCs, sampled less than 6 days after the first yellow fever vaccination. V gene TRBV4-2 combines with J gene TRBJ2-5, with D unresolved. This TCR was sampled from a man aged 18-30 years who received the YFV17D yellow fever vaccine. The CDR3 DNA reads as TGTGCCAGCAGCCATAAAGAGACCCAGTACTTC. As protein: CASSHKETQYF.